Listed below are T cell receptor beta chains from one sample, sequenced in a study of shared T cell receptors in the human thymus. Using immunoSEQ multiplex PCR, the repertoire was profiled, and TCRdb retains in-frame clones only, with some absent. The table has under 700,000 clones, about 80% seen once; the top ten hold around 0.013%. These data are also associated with another study on human thymus T cells.

The specimen sequenced was thymocytes. The source of these receptors is a boy younger than two with a congenital heart defect. The CDR3 runs from the conserved cysteine through the conserved F or W. A D gene is named only where the DNA matches it firmly. Expanded clones get a size class; other rows say once, few or many, or leave the size out.

d_call j_call v_call clone_size cdr3_aa cdr3_nt
- TRBJ1-2 TRBV28 - CASSPNDRNYGYTF TGTGCCAGCAGTCCGAATGACAGAAACTATGGCTACACCTTC
TRBD2 TRBJ2-5 TRBV6-5 - CASRSTSGRPDEQYF TGTGCCAGCAGATCGACTAGCGGGAGGCCGGATGAGCAGTACTTC
TRBD2 TRBJ2-3 TRBV11-2 - CASSQGRLAGEDTQYF TGTGCCAGCAGTCAAGGTAGACTAGCGGGAGAGGATACGCAGTATTTT
- TRBJ1-2 TRBV15 few CATSGELANYGYTF TGTGCCACCAGCGGGGAGCTAGCTAACTATGGCTACACCTTC
- TRBJ1-1 TRBV9 - CASSVGRFVSRDSSEAFF TGTGCCAGCAGCGTAGGCCGTTTTGTTTCCCGGGATAGCTCTGAAGCTTTCTTT
TRBD2 TRBJ2-1 TRBV30 - CAGWTVSGRLPYNEQFF TGTGCCGGCTGGACAGTGAGCGGGAGGTTACCCTACAATGAGCAGTTCTTC
- TRBJ2-7 TRBV5-6 - CASSRNRAGEGVKNF TGTGCCAGCAGCCGTAATAGGGCGGGAGAGGGGGTTAAGAACTTC
TRBD2 TRBJ2-1 TRBV5-1 - CASSPPGLAGGPRDEQFF TGCGCCAGCAGCCCCCCGGGACTAGCGGGAGGGCCCCGGGATGAGCAGTTCTTC
- TRBJ1-1 TRBV29-1 - CSVLTGNTEAFF TGCAGCGTTCTGACGGGGAACACTGAAGCTTTCTTT
TRBD1 TRBJ1-5 TRBV7-2 - CASRGDRGRRGNNQPQHF TGTGCCAGCAGGGGCGACAGGGGGCGTAGAGGGAACAATCAGCCCCAGCATTTT
TRBD1 TRBJ2-1 TRBV6-1 - CASSEAVRQGAYNEQFF TGTGCCAGCAGTGAAGCCGTGCGGCAGGGGGCCTACAATGAGCAGTTCTTC
- TRBJ1-5 TRBV30 - CAWSVPSQRGNQPQHF TGTGCCTGGAGTGTACCTTCACAGAGGGGCAATCAGCCCCAGCATTTT
- TRBJ2-7 TRBV30 - CAWYPQGGSEQYF TGTGCCTGGTACCCCCAGGGGGGTAGCGAGCAGTACTTC
- TRBJ2-7 TRBV11-2 - CASSHAHRATAIEQYF TGTGCCAGCAGCCACGCACACAGGGCCACAGCTATCGAGCAGTACTTC
TRBD1 TRBJ1-5 TRBV15 once CATSSHRGGQPQHF TGTGCCACCAGCAGCCACAGGGGCGGTCAGCCCCAGCATTTT
TRBD1 TRBJ1-1 TRBV29-1 - CSVGDRVDTEAFF TGCAGCGTTGGGGACAGGGTCGACACTGAAGCTTTCTTT
TRBD1 TRBJ2-7 TRBV11-1 - CASSLQGASYEQYF TGTGCCAGCAGCCTGCAGGGGGCGTCCTACGAGCAGTACTTC
- TRBJ2-3 TRBV9 - CASSVASRTDTQYF TGTGCCAGCAGCGTAGCTAGCCGCACAGATACGCAGTATTTT
TRBD2 TRBJ2-1 TRBV15 few CATSRRLAGGPGEQFF TGTGCCACCAGCAGACGACTAGCGGGAGGGCCGGGTGAGCAGTTCTTC
- TRBJ2-1 TRBV29-1 - CSVENPRRGSYNEQFF TGCAGCGTTGAAAACCCCCGGAGGGGATCCTACAATGAGCAGTTCTTC
- TRBJ2-3 TRBV7-9 - CASSLGAADTQYF TGTGCCAGCAGCTTAGGAGCGGCAGATACGCAGTATTTT
TRBD2 TRBJ2-1 TRBV4-2 - CASSQDRTSGFGYNEQFF TGTGCCAGCAGCCAAGACCGGACTAGCGGGTTTGGTTACAATGAGCAGTTCTTC
TRBD2 TRBJ2-3 TRBV30 - CAWSGEAGGQDTQYF TGTGCCTGGAGCGGGGAGGCGGGAGGGCAAGATACGCAGTATTTT
TRBD1 TRBJ1-1 TRBV30 - CAWSTADREVTEAFF TGTGCCTGGAGCACGGCGGACAGGGAGGTCACTGAAGCTTTCTTT
TRBD1 TRBJ2-7 TRBV28 - CASSPGTGVFYSSYEQYF TGTGCCAGCAGCCCAGGGACAGGGGTCTTCTATAGCTCCTACGAGCAGTACTTC
TRBD1 TRBJ2-5 TRBV7-9 once CASGPPGQGETQYF TGTGCCAGCGGCCCCCCGGGACAGGGAGAGACCCAGTACTTC
- TRBJ1-4 TRBV27 - CAYRDTLTEKLFF TGTGCCTACCGGGACACACTAACGGAAAAACTGTTTTTT
- TRBJ2-7 TRBV4-1 - CASSQDRGLAGRSDEQYF TGCGCCAGCAGCCAAGATAGAGGGCTAGCTGGCCGTAGCGACGAGCAGTACTTC
- TRBJ1-1 TRBV29-1 - CSVDFGRGTEAFF TGCAGCGTAGACTTCGGACGGGGGACTGAAGCTTTCTTT
TRBD2 TRBJ2-5 TRBV5-4 - CASSLGGLAGQETQYF TGTGCCAGCAGCCTGGGGGGGCTAGCGGGACAAGAGACCCAGTACTTC
- TRBJ2-7 TRBV5-6 - CASSPNLQGDHEQYF TGTGCCAGCAGCCCGAACCTCCAAGGAGATCACGAGCAGTACTTC
TRBD1 TRBJ2-2 TRBV27 once CASSLGPRDRKPNTGELFF TGTGCCAGCAGTTTAGGCCCCCGGGACAGGAAACCGAACACCGGGGAGCTGTTTTTT
TRBD1 TRBJ1-1 TRBV29-1 - CSVRILRRGQGAEAFF TGCAGCGTTCGAATCCTTAGGAGGGGACAGGGGGCGGAAGCTTTCTTT
- TRBJ1-2 TRBV25-1 - CASKGLPNYGYTF TGTGCCAGCAAGGGGCTCCCTAACTATGGCTACACCTTC
- TRBJ1-2 TRBV18 few CASSFSDRWSYGYTF TGTGCCAGCTCTTTTTCCGACAGGTGGTCCTATGGCTACACCTTC
TRBD2 TRBJ2-5 TRBV29-1 - CSVEEGEGETQYF TGCAGCGTTGAAGAGGGGGAGGGAGAGACCCAGTACTTC
TRBD2 TRBJ2-5 TRBV25-1 - CASSESSGRAAEAQYF TGTGCCAGCAGTGAATCCAGCGGGAGGGCCGCGGAGGCCCAGTACTTC
TRBD1 TRBJ2-5 TRBV28 - CASSSGQGARETQYF TGTGCCAGCAGTTCGGGACAGGGGGCGAGGGAGACCCAGTACTTC
TRBD1 TRBJ2-7 TRBV19 - CASSLDREGEQYF TGTGCCAGTAGCCTAGACAGGGAAGGGGAGCAGTACTTC
TRBD2 TRBJ2-7 TRBV5-8 - CASSLESSGELEEEQYF TGTGCCAGCAGCTTGGAGTCTAGCGGAGAATTGGAAGAAGAGCAGTACTTC
- TRBJ2-1 TRBV27 - CASSFGKGRSSYNEQFF TGTGCCAGCAGTTTCGGGAAGGGCAGGAGCTCCTACAATGAGCAGTTCTTC
- TRBJ1-4 TRBV5-5 - CASSRGGPNSFEKLFF TGTGCCAGCAGCCGAGGGGGACCCAACTCATTTGAAAAACTGTTTTTT
TRBD2 TRBJ2-7 TRBV5-1 few CASSLVAGGGEQYF TGCGCCAGCAGCTTGGTAGCGGGAGGGGGGGAGCAGTACTTC
- TRBJ2-2 TRBV19 few CASSIDRKGRGVGGELFF TGTGCCAGTAGTATAGATAGGAAGGGAAGGGGCGTGGGCGGGGAGCTGTTTTTT
- TRBJ2-4 TRBV19 - CASSIEDSSILAKNIQYF TGTGCCAGTAGTATCGAAGACAGCAGTATTCTAGCCAAAAACATTCAGTACTTC
TRBD1 TRBJ2-7 TRBV6-5 - CASRPDREGSYEQYF TGTGCCAGCAGACCGGACAGGGAAGGGTCCTACGAGCAGTACTTC
TRBD1 TRBJ1-1 TRBV14 - CASSQVGRDRGVNAFF TGTGCCAGCAGCCAAGTTGGGCGGGACAGGGGAGTAAATGCTTTCTTT
- TRBJ1-5 TRBV19 - CAAGRSNQPQHF TGTGCAGCAGGGCGATCCAATCAGCCCCAGCATTTT
TRBD1 TRBJ1-4 TRBV30 - CAWSVPQDRAASNEKLFF TGTGCCTGGAGTGTACCTCAGGACAGGGCTGCATCAAATGAAAAACTGTTTTTT
TRBD2 TRBJ2-7 TRBV30 - CAWSVPGGEGHYEQYF TGTGCCTGGAGTGTGCCGGGAGGGGAGGGCCACTACGAGCAGTACTTC
- TRBJ2-7 TRBV7-2 - CASSLAGGNEQYF TGTGCCAGCAGCTTAGCGGGAGGAAACGAGCAGTACTTC
TRBD2 TRBJ2-7 TRBV27 - CASSNQAGLVYEQYF TGTGCCAGCAGCAACCAAGCGGGACTAGTCTACGAGCAGTACTTC
TRBD2 TRBJ2-7 TRBV27 - CASSFLAAPYEQYF TGTGCCAGCAGTTTTCTAGCGGCCCCCTACGAGCAGTACTTC
- TRBJ1-5 TRBV15 - CATSRDKGDKNQPQHF TGTGCCACCAGCAGAGATAAAGGGGACAAAAATCAGCCCCAGCATTTT
TRBD1 TRBJ1-1 TRBV6-5 - CASSYQGQGSTEAFF TGTGCCAGCAGTTACCAAGGACAGGGAAGCACTGAAGCTTTCTTT
- TRBJ1-5 TRBV23-1 - CASSHSRDTHQDQPQHF TGCGCCAGCAGTCACAGCCGGGACACCCATCAAGATCAGCCCCAGCATTTT
TRBD2 TRBJ2-2 TRBV4-3 - CASSQGGRAGELFF TGCGCCAGCAGCCAAGGCGGGAGGGCCGGGGAGCTGTTTTTT
- TRBJ2-2 TRBV6-4 - CASQLGRDEANTGELFF TGTGCCAGCCAGTTAGGGCGGGACGAAGCGAACACCGGGGAGCTGTTTTTT
- TRBJ1-5 TRBV7-2 - CASSAYRVRQPQHF TGTGCCAGCAGCGCATACAGGGTGAGGCAGCCCCAGCATTTT